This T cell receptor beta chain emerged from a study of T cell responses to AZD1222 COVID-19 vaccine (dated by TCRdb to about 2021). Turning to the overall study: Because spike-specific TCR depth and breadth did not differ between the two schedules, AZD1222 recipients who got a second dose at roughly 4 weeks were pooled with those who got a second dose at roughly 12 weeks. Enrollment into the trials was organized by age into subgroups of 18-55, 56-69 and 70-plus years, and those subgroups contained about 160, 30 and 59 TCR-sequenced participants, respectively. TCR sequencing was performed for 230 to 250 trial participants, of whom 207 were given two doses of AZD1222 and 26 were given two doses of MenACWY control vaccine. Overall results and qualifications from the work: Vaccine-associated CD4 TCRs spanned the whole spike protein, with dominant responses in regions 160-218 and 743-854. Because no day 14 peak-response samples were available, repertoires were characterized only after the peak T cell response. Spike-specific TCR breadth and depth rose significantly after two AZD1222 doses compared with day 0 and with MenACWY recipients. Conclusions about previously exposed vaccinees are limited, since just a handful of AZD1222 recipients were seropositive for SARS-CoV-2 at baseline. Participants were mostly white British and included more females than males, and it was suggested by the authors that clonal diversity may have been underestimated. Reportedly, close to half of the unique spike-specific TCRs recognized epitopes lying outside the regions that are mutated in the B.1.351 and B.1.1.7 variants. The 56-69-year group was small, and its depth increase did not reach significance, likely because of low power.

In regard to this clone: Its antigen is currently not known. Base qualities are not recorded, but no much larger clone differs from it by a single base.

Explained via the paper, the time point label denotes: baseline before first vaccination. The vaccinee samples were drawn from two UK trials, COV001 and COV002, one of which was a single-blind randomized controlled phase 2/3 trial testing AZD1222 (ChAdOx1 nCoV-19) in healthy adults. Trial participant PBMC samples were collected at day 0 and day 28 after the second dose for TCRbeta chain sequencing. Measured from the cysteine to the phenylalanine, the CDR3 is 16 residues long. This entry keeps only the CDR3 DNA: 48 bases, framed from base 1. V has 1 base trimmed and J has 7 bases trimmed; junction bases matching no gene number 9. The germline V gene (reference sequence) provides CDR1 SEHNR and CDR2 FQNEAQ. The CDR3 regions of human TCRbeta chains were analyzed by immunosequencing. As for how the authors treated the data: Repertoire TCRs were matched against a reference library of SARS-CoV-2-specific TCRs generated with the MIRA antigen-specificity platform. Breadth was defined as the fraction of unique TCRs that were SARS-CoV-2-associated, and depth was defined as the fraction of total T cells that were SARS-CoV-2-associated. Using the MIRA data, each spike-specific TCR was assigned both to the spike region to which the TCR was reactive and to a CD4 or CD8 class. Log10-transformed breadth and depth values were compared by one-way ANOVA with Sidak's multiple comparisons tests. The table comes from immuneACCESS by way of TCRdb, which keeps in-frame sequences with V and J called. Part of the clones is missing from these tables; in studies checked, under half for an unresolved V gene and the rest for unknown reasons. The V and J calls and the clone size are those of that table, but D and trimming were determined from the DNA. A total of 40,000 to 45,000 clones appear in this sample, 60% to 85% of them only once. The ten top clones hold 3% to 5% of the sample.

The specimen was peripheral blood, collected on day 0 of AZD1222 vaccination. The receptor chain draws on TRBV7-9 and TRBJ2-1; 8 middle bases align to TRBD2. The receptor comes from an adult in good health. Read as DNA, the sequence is TGTGCCAGCAGCTTAGTAGCCGGGGGGGCCGGGAATGAGCAGTTCTTC. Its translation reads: CASSLVAGGAGNEQFF. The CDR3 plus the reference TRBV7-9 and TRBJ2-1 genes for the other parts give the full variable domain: DTGVSQNPRHKITKRGQNVTFRCDPISEHNRLYWYRQTLGQGPEFLTYFQNEAQLEKSRLLSDRFSAERPKGSFSTLEIQRTEQGDSAMYLCASSLVAGGAGNEQFFGPGTRLTVL.